One T cell receptor beta chain is described in this entry. Its specificity is not known. Both TRBC1 and TRBC2 were covered by a beta constant-region primer of two equimolar oligonucleotides. Ligated cDNA was amplified by four rounds of PCR with nested alpha and beta constant-region primers and SP2. TCRdb re-derived calls from the UMI-ligation and nested PCR reads in MiXCR, one entry per CDR3 protein. The sample carries approximately 150,000 distinct CDR3 sequences, roughly 20% recorded once. In germline, CDR1 is SGHVS, CDR2 FQNEAQ. Trimming took 3 bases from V and 7 from J; bases not matched to a gene: 5. This CDR3 contains 15 residues. These data belong to a study of naive and memory T cell subsets. After CD4 positive bead selection, the CD4-negative fraction gave CD8 T cells. Cells stained for CD3, CD4, CD8, CD45RA and CD27 were sorted into four subsets. Study observations and caveats: Especially in CD8 cells, naive repertoires contained a few larger clonotypes, possibly CD45RA-re-expressing memory cells. Over 90% of naive TCR sequences appeared only once, unlike memory subsets. In CD4 and CD8 cells, diversity dropped from naive through EMRA.

The sequence derives from a human donor in good health. The chain joins TRBV7-8 to TRBJ2-1, with 11 positions matching TRBD2. The specimen sequenced was naive CD4+ T cells from blood. CDR3 amino acids: CASSFTSGSWNEQFF. The CDR3 region has the DNA TGTGCCAGCAGCTTTACTAGCGGGAGCTGGAATGAGCAGTTCTTC.